One TCR beta chain is described in this entry. The junction shows a germline mismatch at one end, possibly a read error. The data belong to a study of blood T cell repertoires in COVID-19. Sequencing used immunoSEQ multiplex PCR; TCRdb keeps in-frame clones, though not all of them. This sample has tens of thousands of clones, with about 91% found just once. CDR3 length: 13 amino acids. Sequencing was done on a sample of peripheral blood. This sequence was found in a man between 50 and 59 years old with active COVID-19. J is TRBJ2-2 and V is TRBV12-3 or TRBV12-4, with 12 bases matching TRBD2. CDR3 sequence: CASSLAGGRELFF. CDR3 DNA: TGTGCCAGCAGTCTAGCGGGAGGGAGGGAGCTGTTTTTT.